This T cell receptor (beta chain) was recorded in a study of CD8 T cells in Susac syndrome. The study sequenced TCR beta in blood CD8+ and CD4+ T cells. Stable or active relapsing-remitting multiple sclerosis, untreated and meeting revised McDonald criteria, defined the controls. A quantity of about 0.45 to 1 ug RNA underwent reverse transcription using random hexamers. The immunoSEQ assay covered 54 Vbeta and 13 Jbeta segments for CDR3. MiXCR was run by TCRdb on the immunoSEQ multiplex PCR reads, yielding one entry per CDR3 protein. The sample lists 350,000 to 550,000 distinct CDR3 sequences, around 83% occurring once. Germline V lookup: CDR1 MNHEY, CDR2 SMNVEV (reference sequence). V lost 6 bases and J lost 2; bases outside the gene matches: 11. The CDR3 covers 16 residues. Overall study results and limits: The number of individuals included in the study's TCR sequencing and HLA analysis was acknowledged as relatively small.

About this clonotype itself: Antigen: not known.

Material: CD8+ T cells from PBMCs. The TCR was taken from a human donor with multiple sclerosis. The chain has TRBV27 and TRBJ2-7, with 9 bases that match TRBD2. The CDR3 is CASSLTGLALTYEQYF. The CDR3 coding sequence is TGTGCCAGCAGCCTGACCGGACTAGCGCTTACCTACGAGCAGTACTTC.